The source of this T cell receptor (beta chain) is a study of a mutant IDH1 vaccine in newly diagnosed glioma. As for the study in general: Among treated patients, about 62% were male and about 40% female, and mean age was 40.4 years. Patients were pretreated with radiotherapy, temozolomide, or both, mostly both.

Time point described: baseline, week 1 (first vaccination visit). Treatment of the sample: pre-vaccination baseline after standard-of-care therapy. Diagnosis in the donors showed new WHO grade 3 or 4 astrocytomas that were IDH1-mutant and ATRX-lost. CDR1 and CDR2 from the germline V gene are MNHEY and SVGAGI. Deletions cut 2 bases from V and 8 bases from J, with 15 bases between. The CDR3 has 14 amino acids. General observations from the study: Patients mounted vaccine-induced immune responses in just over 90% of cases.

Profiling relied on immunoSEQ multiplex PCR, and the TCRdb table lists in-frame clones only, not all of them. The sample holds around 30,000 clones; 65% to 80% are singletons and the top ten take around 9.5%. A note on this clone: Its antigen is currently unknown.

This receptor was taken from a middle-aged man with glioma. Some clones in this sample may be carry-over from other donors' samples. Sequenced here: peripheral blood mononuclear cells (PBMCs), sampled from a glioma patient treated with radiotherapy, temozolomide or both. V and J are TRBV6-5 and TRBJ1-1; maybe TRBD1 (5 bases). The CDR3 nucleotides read TGTGCCAGCAGTTACGATGGACAATACGCCGAAGCTTTCTTT. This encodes CASSYDGQYAEAFF.